The sequence of this T cell receptor beta chain was determined in a study of T cell repertoires in cytomegalovirus infection. Germline CDR1 is SEHNR and CDR2 is FQNEAQ (reference sequence). The CDR3 extends over 13 amino acids. The V gene lost 7 bases and the J gene lost 3 bases, with 10 bases spanning the gap. TCRdb ran MiXCR on the reads and lists one entry per CDR3 protein. The data show about 770,000 distinct CDR3 sequences, approximately 32% seen once. This clonotype was seen a few times. Its cognate antigen is unknown. This clonotype was obtained from a human donor in good health (CMV status not recorded). Some clones in this sample may be carry-over from other donors' samples. The chain uses TRBV7-9 and TRBJ1-3; the D gene is possibly TRBD1 (6 bases). The sequenced sample was cultured CD8+ T cells from PBMCs, obtained from culture after CMV antigen stimulation. The CDR3 here is CASTRGGGNTIYF. DNA of the CDR3: TGTGCCAGCACGAGAGGGGGTGGAAACACCATATATTTT.